This is a list of T cell receptor beta chains from one sample in a study of T cells expressing NK-cell markers. TCRdb re-called the 5' RACE reads; every CDR3 protein appears as one record, without DNA. This listing includes some 500,000 distinct CDR3 sequences. The sample consisted of blood T cells: a sorted CD56 or NKG2C T cell subset, CD4+ or CD8+ T cells, or bulk PBMC T cells (not recorded which). The source of these receptors is a woman in her forties or fifties in good health. The CDR3 runs from the conserved cysteine through the conserved F or W.

J,V,CDR3
TRBJ1-5,TRBV19,CASSDDSNQPQHF
TRBJ2-1,TRBV5-1,CASSLAGRRSYNEQFF
TRBJ2-3,TRBV7-9,CASSRAPGSSTDTQYF
TRBJ1-2,TRBV20-1,CSARDLSVLGYTF
TRBJ2-7,TRBV20-1,CSASPGIHEQYF
TRBJ2-2,TRBV24-1,CATSDFVRGAGELFF
TRBJ1-2,TRBV11-2,CASSAAGTVFNGYTF
TRBJ2-5,TRBV12-5,CASGSGQGAWETQYF
TRBJ2-1,TRBV5-1,CASSLTGTTDYNEQFF
TRBJ2-7,TRBV5-6,CASRTSGTYEQYF
TRBJ2-5,TRBV28,CASSLGADSGRETQYF
TRBJ2-4,TRBV5-1,CASTYGAGAKNIQYF
TRBJ1-2,TRBV6-2/TRBV6-3,CASSNAGTDYGYTF
TRBJ2-1,TRBV19,CASSTNRRQNNEQFF
TRBJ2-1,TRBV11-2,CASSLTAGANEQFF
TRBJ1-2,TRBV11-3,CASSLQGGVYGYTF
TRBJ2-1,TRBV4-2,CASSQDPAADNEQFF
TRBJ2-5,TRBV7-9,CASSLLLGQGGETQYF
TRBJ2-5,TRBV5-1,CASSFPRGGMETQYF
TRBJ2-1,TRBV11-2,CASSSGLAGAHEQFF
TRBJ2-6,TRBV7-9,CASTTGRGANVLTF
TRBJ2-2,TRBV11-2,CASSRLGLAGVRKAGELFF
TRBJ2-6,TRBV12-3/TRBV12-4,CASTLPGSGANVLTF
TRBJ1-2,TRBV6-5,CASRRTGANYGYTF